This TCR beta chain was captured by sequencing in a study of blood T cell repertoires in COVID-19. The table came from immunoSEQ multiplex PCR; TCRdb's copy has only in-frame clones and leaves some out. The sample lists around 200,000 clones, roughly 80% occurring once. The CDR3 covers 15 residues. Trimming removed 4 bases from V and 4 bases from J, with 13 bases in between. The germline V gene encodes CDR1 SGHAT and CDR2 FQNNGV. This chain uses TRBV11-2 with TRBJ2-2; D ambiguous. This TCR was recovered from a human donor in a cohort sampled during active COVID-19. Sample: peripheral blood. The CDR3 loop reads CASSSESLPTGELFF. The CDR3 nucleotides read TGTGCCAGCAGCTCGGAGTCCCTTCCCACCGGGGAGCTGTTTTTT.